These 21 T cell receptor beta chains were all obtained from the same sample, sequenced in a study of T cells in women clearing cervical HPV infection (dated by TCRdb to the late 2010s). To prepare the library, the immunoSEQ multiplex PCR assay was applied. TCRdb provides this immuneACCESS table in a form limited to in-frame rearrangements. Some clones are lacking; in checked studies, under half of them reflect an unresolved V gene, and why the rest are absent is not known. The sample table holds 22,000 or so clones. The top ten clonotypes cover over 7.5% of the sample. The material sequenced was blood buffy coat. The source of these receptors is a woman aged 18-70 years with a cervical HPV16 infection that either progressed to CIN3+ or cleared (not recorded which).

About this clone: The read halts 3 residues ahead of the CDR3 end, with the missing end drawn from the germline J gene. The genes are TRBV2 and TRBJ2-7, with D possibly being TRBD1 (5 bases). The CDR3 sequence is 12 residues long. Germline V gives CDR1 SNHLY, CDR2 FYNNEI. V dropped 6 bases and J dropped 1 base, with 7 bases sitting between them. CDR3 region: CASSKGSYEQYF. CDR3 bases read: TGTGCCAGCAGCAAGGGGTCCTACGAG.

Turning to this clone: The CDR3 is cut off 3 residues early in the read; its end comes from the germline J gene. The genes are TRBV7-2 and TRBJ1-3; TRBD1 agrees at 10 bases. In germline, CDR1 is SGHTA, CDR2 FQGNSA. Trimming cost V 1 base and J 8 bases; bases outside gene matches: 5. The CDR3 covers 15 residues. This CDR3 is CASSLGRDRGHTIYF. CDR3 bases read: TGTGCCAGCAGCTTAGGCCGGGACAGGGGCCACACC. Full variable domain (rest looked up from reference TRBV7-2 and TRBJ1-3): GAGVSQSPSNKVTEKGKDVELRCDPISGHTALYWYRQSLGQGLEFLIYFQGNSAPDKSGLPSDRFSAERTGGSVSTLTIQRTQQEDSAVYLCASSLGRDRGHTIYFGEGSWLTVV.

Of note for this clone: The sequence runs out 3 residues before the end of the CDR3; the remainder is reconstructed from the germline J gene. V is TRBV2 and J is TRBJ1-1; no definite D call. The V end was cut by 6 bases, the J end by 0 bases, with 8 bases between. The CDR3 sequence is 13 residues long. Germline CDR1 SNHLY, CDR2 FYNNEI. CDR3 in amino acids: CASSKDLNTEAFF. CDR3 bases read: TGTGCCAGCAGCAAGGACTTGAACACTGAA.

A remark on this clone: The CDR3 end falls 3 residues outside the read, so it is completed with the germline J gene. The rearrangement links TRBV6-4 to TRBJ2-1; 8 nucleotides line up with TRBD1. This CDR3 region has 14 residues. J lost 8 bases, V lost 8 bases, and 11 bases had no gene match. The germline V gene encodes CDR1 MRHNA and CDR2 SNTAGT. The CDR3 is CASAQQGVNDEQFF. Partial CDR3 DNA: TGTGCCAGCGCCCAACAGGGGGTTAACGATGAG.

Points on this clone: At one boundary the junction diverges from the germline segment, which might be a read error. Read coverage stops 3 residues before the CDR3 terminus; the germline J gene supplies the remainder. The V gene is TRBV7-7, the J gene TRBJ1-2, with D possibly being TRBD1 (6 bases). There are 13 residues in the CDR3. Germline CDR1 reads SSHAT; CDR2 reads FNYEAQ (reference sequence). Incomplete CDR3 DNA: TGTGCTAGCAGCCCAGGCCAGGGGAATGAC. Translating it yields CASSPGQGND. The whole CDR3 is CASSPGQGNDYTF.

Comments on this clone: The read is 3 residues too short to cover the CDR3 end, so that end is filled in from the germline J gene. This chain uses TRBV7-6 with TRBJ2-6; TRBD1 agrees at 7 bases. Per the germline V gene, CDR1 is SGHVS and CDR2 is FNYEAQ. This CDR3 has 17 amino acids. J lost 3 bases, V lost 5 bases, and 10 bases had no gene match. CDR3 region: CASSLRQGGVGANVLTF. The CDR3 DNA, read in part, is TGTGCCAGCAGCCTTCGACAGGGTGGTGTTGGGGCCAACGTC. Full variable domain (missing parts from reference TRBV7-6 and TRBJ2-6): GAGVSQSPRYKVTKRGQDVALRCDPISGHVSLYWYRQALGQGPEFLTYFNYEAQQDKSGLPNDRFSAERPEGSISTLTIQRTEQRDSAMYRCASSLRQGGVGANVLTFGAGSRLTVL.

To note about this clone: Read sequence stops 3 residues before the CDR3 end, and the germline J gene provides the missing end. The rearrangement uses TRBV19 and TRBJ2-7; D possibly corresponds to TRBD2 (5 bases). Trimming took off 3 bases at V and 0 bases at J, with 15 bases between the two ends. The germline V gene has CDR1 LNHDA and CDR2 SQIVND (reference sequence). The CDR3 loop spans 16 amino acids. CDR3 loop: CASSIGSRAASYEQYF. Partial CDR3 DNA: TGTGCCAGTAGTATTGGGTCGCGGGCCGCCTCCTACGAG.

The chain's CDR3 is CSVGAGTNYGYTF. The CDR3 DNA, read in part, is TGCAGCGTTGGGGCCGGAACTAACTATGGC. V usage is TRBV29-1 and J usage is TRBJ1-2; no firm D call. The missing CDR3 end, 3 residues past where the read stops, is filled in from the germline J gene. Trimming pared 4 bases from V and 0 bases from J, leaving 9 bases between. The CDR3 runs 13 residues. Germline CDR1 and CDR2: SQVTM and ANQGSEA.

About this clone itself: The observed sequence ends 3 residues before the CDR3 terminus, with the missing tail filled in from the germline J gene. V usage is TRBV20-1 and J usage is TRBJ2-3; D might be TRBD2 (6 bases). Trimming left V 3 bases short and J 6 bases short, with 28 bases between. CDR1 is DFQATT and CDR2 is SNEGSKA in the germline V gene (reference sequence). This CDR3 spans 18 amino acids. The CDR3 here is CSARGSGGTAVLVDTQYF. Partial CDR3 DNA: TGCAGTGCTAGGGGAAGTGGGGGGACTGCAGTCCTCGTGGATACG.

Turning to this clone: Sequencing ends 3 residues short of the CDR3 end; the germline J gene provides the rest. This sequence joins TRBV18 and TRBJ2-1, with TRBD2 matching 12 bases. The CDR3 totals 16 residues. V trimming: 3 bases; J trimming: 5 bases; junction bases outside the gene matches: 5. Germline V gives CDR1 KGHSH, CDR2 LQKENI. Incomplete CDR3 DNA: TGTGCCAGCTCACCGCAGCTAGCGGGGGGGAACAATGAG. Translated, it gives CASSPQLAGGNNE. The entire CDR3 protein reads CASSPQLAGGNNEQFF.

Points on this clone: Relative to the germline gene, one junction end is altered; a read error may explain this. The read ends 3 residues shy of where the CDR3 ends; the end is completed using the germline J gene. This chain uses TRBV4-2 with TRBJ1-6; TRBD1 agrees at 8 bases. There are 17 residues in the CDR3. Germline-derived CDR1 and CDR2 are LGHNA and YNFKEQ. The sequenced part of the CDR3 DNA is TGCGCCAGCAGCCAAGTTCTACCGGGACAGGATAATTCACCC. Amino acid sequence: CASSQVLPGQDNSP. Given in full, the CDR3 is CASSQVLPGQDNSPLHF.

With respect to this clone: The read halts 3 residues ahead of the CDR3 end, with the missing end drawn from the germline J gene. The chain employs TRBV28 and TRBJ2-7, with 10 bases that match TRBD1. Germline V gives CDR1 MDHEN, CDR2 SYDVKM. Trimming cost V 6 bases and J 4 bases; bases outside gene matches: 6. This CDR3 is 14 amino acids long. The part of the CDR3 DNA that was read is TGTGCCAGCAGCTCTGGGACAGGGGCATACGAG. This translates into CASSSGTGAYE. The full CDR3 protein reads CASSSGTGAYEQYF.

As to this clone: The observed sequence ends 3 residues before the CDR3 terminus, with the missing tail filled in from the germline J gene. This chain joins TRBV9 and TRBJ1-1; 8 bases fit TRBD1. Germline CDR1 SGDLS, CDR2 YYNGEE. With V trimmed by 5 bases and J by 4 bases, 4 bases remained unmatched. The CDR3 is made up of 13 amino acids. CDR3 sequence reads: CASSKTGGTEAFF. The sequenced part of the CDR3 DNA is TGTGCCAGCAGTAAAACAGGGGGCACTGAA.

About this clone: A read error may account for a junction end that differs from germline. Sequencing ends 3 residues short of the CDR3 end; the germline J gene provides the rest. This chain uses TRBV18 with TRBJ1-2, with 8 bases matching TRBD1. Germline V CDR1 and CDR2: KGHSH, LQKENI. The CDR3 is 15 amino acids. The CDR3 sequence is CASAPETGASYGYTF. The sequenced part of the CDR3 DNA is TGTGCCAGCGCACCCGAGACAGGGGCGAGCTATGGC.

For this clone: The read ends 3 residues before the CDR3 terminus; that terminus is restored from the germline J gene. J is TRBJ2-1 and V is TRBV29-1; no reliable D call. The germline V and J ends were trimmed by 3 bases and 3 bases, with 9 bases remaining between them. The germline CDR1 and CDR2 sequences are SQVTM and ANQGSEA. The CDR3 contains 13 residues. CDR3 DNA (partial): TGCAGCGTTGACCCAGGCGTCTACAATGAG. This codes for CSVDPGVYNE. The full CDR3 protein reads CSVDPGVYNEQFF.

Points on this clone: The DNA ends 3 residues before the CDR3 does, and the rest of the CDR3 is filled in from the germline J gene. This sequence joins TRBV30 and TRBJ1-1, with unresolved D. The V end lost 4 bases, the J end lost 0 bases, and 9 bases lay between the germline ends. Germline V gives CDR1 GTSNPN, CDR2 SVGIG (reference sequence). This CDR3 contains 13 residues. Partial CDR3 DNA: TGTGCCTGGAAGGTGAAAATGAACACTGAA. Translating it yields CAWKVKMNTE. Given in full, the CDR3 is CAWKVKMNTEAFF.

With regard to this clone: The read halts 3 residues ahead of the CDR3 end, with the missing end drawn from the germline J gene. The chain links TRBV5-6 to TRBJ2-1; D not certain. CDR1 and CDR2 from the germline V gene are SGHDT and YYEEEE. There are 13 residues in the CDR3. Trimming took off 6 bases at V and 9 bases at J, with 16 bases between the two ends. The CDR3 bases that were read are TGTGCCAGCAATCTTGGTAGCTCGGGTGAG. Amino acids: CASNLGSSGE. In full, the CDR3 is CASNLGSSGEQFF. The whole variable domain, remainder taken from reference TRBV5-6 and TRBJ2-1, is DAGVTQSPTHLIKTRGQQVTLRCSPKSGHDTVSWYQQALGQGPQFIFQYYEEEERQRGNFPDRFSGHQFPNYSSELNVNALLLGDSALYLCASNLGSSGEQFFGPGTRLTVL.

Regarding this clone: Read data end 3 residues before the CDR3 end; the end is taken from the germline J gene. The chain has TRBV30 and TRBJ2-3, with TRBD1 matching 10 bases. Germline CDR1 is GTSNPN and CDR2 is SVGIG (reference sequence). J gave up 3 bases and V 1 base, and 4 bases lay outside the gene matches. The CDR3 extends over 15 amino acids. The CDR3: CAWSAGTGETDTQYF. The covered CDR3 bases are TGTGCCTGGAGTGCCGGGACAGGGGAAACAGATACG.

On this clone itself: A read error may account for a junction end that differs from germline. The sequence runs out 3 residues before the end of the CDR3; the remainder is reconstructed from the germline J gene. The chain joins TRBV7-7 to TRBJ2-2, with D uncertain. This CDR3 contains 14 residues. Germline V gene lookup returns CDR1 SSHAT and CDR2 FNYEAQ (reference sequence). CDR3 bases read: TGTGCTAGCAGCTTAAGTTCAGAAGGGCGGGAG. Amino acids: CASSLSSEGRE. The full CDR3 protein is CASSLSSEGRELFF.

The CDR3 reads CASSELSPGTGTYGYTF. The CDR3 DNA, read in part, is TGTGCCAGCAGCGAACTGAGTCCCGGGACAGGGACCTATGGC. The rearrangement links TRBV2 to TRBJ1-2; TRBD1 agrees at 9 bases. The CDR3 is cut off 3 residues early in the read; its end comes from the germline J gene. V trimming: 6 bases; J trimming: 4 bases; junction bases outside the gene matches: 15. The germline gives CDR1 SNHLY, CDR2 FYNNEI. CDR3 size: 17 residues.

The covered CDR3 bases are TGTGCCAGTAGTCCTGGGACAGGGATATACACTGAA. Its protein is CASSPGTGIYTE. In full, the CDR3 reads CASSPGTGIYTEAFF. J is TRBJ1-1 and V is TRBV19; 9 bases match TRBD1. The read is 3 residues too short to cover the CDR3 end, so that end is filled in from the germline J gene. CDR1 is LNHDA and CDR2 is SQIVND in the germline V gene (reference sequence). The V gene end was trimmed by 5 bases and the J gene end by 3 bases; junction bases not matched to a gene: 7. The CDR3 loop spans 15 amino acids.